Listed below are T cell receptor beta chains from one sample, sequenced in a study of blood T cell repertoires in COVID-19. Sequencing was performed with immunoSEQ multiplex PCR; in TCRdb, only in-frame clones are kept and a portion is missing. The table lists more than 100,000 clones, less than 90% of them singletons. The sequencing input was PBMCs or T cells enriched from blood (not recorded which). These receptors all come from a woman in her 30s who had recovered from COVID-19. The CDR3 runs from the conserved cysteine through the conserved F or W. A D gene is named only where the DNA matches it firmly. The size of a clone is reported for some rows only, either as once, few or many, or as a class for expanded clones.

j_call clone_size d_call v_call cdr3_nt cdr3_aa
TRBJ1-2 - TRBD1 TRBV3-1/TRBV3-2 TGTGCCAGCAGCCCGTCCCGGGACAGGGGACATGGCTACACCTTC CASSPSRDRGHGYTF
TRBJ1-6 - TRBD1 TRBV7-2 TGTGCCAGCAGCTCGGAACTCGACAGGGGGGATTCACCCCTCCACTTT CASSSELDRGDSPLHF
TRBJ2-7 - - TRBV27 TGTGCCAGCAGTTTTTTTAACGGCTACGAGCAGTACTTC CASSFFNGYEQYF
TRBJ2-7 - - TRBV25-1 TGTGCCAGCAGTGAATCCCGCCGGAGGGTGGCCGTTTACGAGCAGTACTTC CASSESRRRVAVYEQYF
TRBJ2-3 - - TRBV3-1/TRBV3-2 TGTGCCAGCAGCCAAGGTTTGGGCGCAGGGGATACGCAGTATTTT CASSQGLGAGDTQYF
TRBJ1-5 - - TRBV6-1 TGTGCCAGCAGTGAAGTCAGTAGCAATCAGCCCCAGCATTTT CASSEVSSNQPQHF
TRBJ2-1 - TRBD2 TRBV9 TGTGCCAGCAGCGACCCCGCGGGACTAGCGATAGGGGAGCAGTTCTTC CASSDPAGLAIGEQFF
TRBJ2-7 - - TRBV6-6 TGTGCCAGCAGATACACGACAGAAACCTACGAGCAGTACTTC CASRYTTETYEQYF
TRBJ1-5 - - TRBV19 TGTGCCAGTAGTATCGGGCAGGGGCGGCCAAGCAATCAGCCCCAGCATTTT CASSIGQGRPSNQPQHF
TRBJ1-5 few - TRBV29-1 TGCAGCGTTGCGGAGGGAAGGCAGCCCCAGCATTTT CSVAEGRQPQHF
TRBJ1-1 - TRBD1 TRBV6-5 TGTGCCAGCAGGGGCCGACAGGGAAAAACTGAAGCTTTCTTT CASRGRQGKTEAFF
TRBJ2-5 - - TRBV12-5 TGTGCTAGTGGTCTCTCTAGTAGGGGTCAAGAGACCCAGTACTTC CASGLSSRGQETQYF
TRBJ1-5 few TRBD1 TRBV15 TGTGCCACCAGCAGACGACAGGGAGGCAATCAGCCCCAGCATTTT CATSRRQGGNQPQHF
TRBJ2-7 - - TRBV7-2 TGTGCCAGCAGCTTTCGGGGACTTCGAGCAACAGGGGTCGGATGGGAGCAGTACTTC CASSFRGLRATGVGWEQYF
TRBJ1-2 - - TRBV29-1 TGCAGCGTGGTACAGGCCGCCCCTCACTATGGCTACACCTTC CSVVQAAPHYGYTF
TRBJ1-2 - - TRBV5-1 TGCGCCAGCAGCTTGGGGCCCGCGGAGTCTAGCTACACCTTC CASSLGPAESSYTF
TRBJ2-1 - - TRBV5-1 TGCGCCAGCAGCTTGGACGGCAATGAGCAGTTCTTC CASSLDGNEQFF
TRBJ2-1 - TRBD2 TRBV4-1 TGCGCCAGCAGCCAAGGAGGTAGCGGGAGGGACAATGAGCAGTTCTTC CASSQGGSGRDNEQFF
TRBJ1-5 - TRBD1 TRBV7-2 TGTGCCAGCAGTTACAGGGGTGAGCCCCAGCATTTT CASSYRGEPQHF
TRBJ1-1 - - TRBV21-1 TGTGCCAGCAGGGCACAGGGGGCGGTTAACACTGAAGCTTTCTTT CASRAQGAVNTEAFF
TRBJ1-2 - TRBD1 TRBV28 TGTGCCAGCAGCCTCACGACAGGGGGCCATGGCTACACCTTC CASSLTTGGHGYTF
TRBJ1-1 - - TRBV28 TGTGCCAGCAGTGCCATATTAGGCGGTCGGGTCGCGGCTTTCTTT CASSAILGGRVAAFF
TRBJ2-1 - TRBD2 TRBV9 TGTGCCAGCAGCCCTCGGACTAGGCCTGATGAGCAGTTCTTC CASSPRTRPDEQFF
TRBJ1-1 - - TRBV5-4 TGTGCCAGCAGCTTCGGGGTCACCGGCACTGAAGCTTTCTTT CASSFGVTGTEAFF
TRBJ2-6 - TRBD1 TRBV7-3 TGTGCCAGCAGCCCTAACCGACAGGGGACTGGGGCCAACGTCCTGACTTTC CASSPNRQGTGANVLTF
TRBJ2-1 - TRBD2 TRBV5-4 TGTGCCAGCAGCACCGGACTAGCTCAATACAATGAGCAGTTCTTC CASSTGLAQYNEQFF
TRBJ2-7 - - TRBV28 TGTGCCAGCAGCCCCAGCCAGCGGAACTACGAGCAGTACTTC CASSPSQRNYEQYF
TRBJ2-1 few TRBD1 TRBV7-9 TGTGCCAGCAGCGGAGACAGGACAGGCATGTTCAATGAGCAGTTCTTC CASSGDRTGMFNEQFF
TRBJ2-7 - TRBD1 TRBV6-1 TGTGCCAGCAGTGAAGGGGACAGGTCCTACGAGCAGTACTTC CASSEGDRSYEQYF
TRBJ2-5 - TRBD2 TRBV9 TGTGCCAGCAGCGCACCCAGGGGACTAGCGGGGGACGTTGGGGAGACCCAGTACTTC CASSAPRGLAGDVGETQYF
TRBJ2-1 - - TRBV5-8 TGTGCCAGCAGCTTGGCCTCGGGCCAGGGATTCTTC CASSLASGQGFF
TRBJ2-7 - - TRBV27 TGTGCCAGCAGTTTCGTCGACAGCTACGAGCAGTACTTC CASSFVDSYEQYF